The clone carrying this T cell receptor (beta chain) was detected many times. Its antigen is still unknown. The data belong to a study of T cell clonality in common variable immunodeficiency. The assay was immunoSEQ multiplex PCR, and TCRdb's table has in-frame clones only and misses some. Listed for the sample are roughly 40,000 clones, none seen a single time. Study-level results: The cause of increased CVID clonality remains unclear without subpopulation sequencing. Compared with healthy controls, CVID subjects showed increased TCRbeta clonality, mostly in about a third.

This TCR was recovered from a person aged 18-70 years in good health. The sequencing sample was made of peripheral blood mononuclear cells.

The CDR3 protein is CASSSETGGAETQYF. Incomplete CDR3 DNA: TGTGCCAGCAGCTCGGAGACAGGGGGCGCAGAGACC. The V and J genes are TRBV5-5 and TRBJ2-5; 10 nucleotides match TRBD1. The observed sequence ends 3 residues before the CDR3 terminus, with the missing tail filled in from the germline J gene. CDR1 and CDR2 from the germline V gene are SGHKS and YYEKEE (reference sequence). The V gene end was trimmed by 3 bases and the J gene end by 4 bases; junction bases not matched to a gene: 6. This CDR3 has 15 amino acids.